One and the same sample provided the 30 T cell receptor beta chains below, sequenced in a study of T cells in tuberculosis. As to time point: new active TB diagnosis, blood taken before or within 7 days of starting treatment. Repertoires were generated with immunoSEQ multiplex PCR, while TCRdb's copy carries only in-frame clones and drops some. This sample has about 35,000 clones, with about 90% found just once. The material sequenced was PBMCs, taken at tuberculosis diagnosis. The source is an adult with tuberculosis. Some clones in this sample may be carry-over from other donors' samples.

The CDR3: CASRPGGAEDTQYF. The CDR3 DNA is TGCGCCAGCAGACCAGGGGGCGCGGAAGATACGCAGTATTTT. The V and J genes are TRBV5-1 and TRBJ2-3; TRBD1 matches 8 bases. J gave up 5 bases and V 5 bases, and 7 bases lay outside the gene matches. The CDR3 totals 14 residues. Germline CDR1 SGHRS, CDR2 YFSETQ.

CDR3 nucleotides: TGTGCCAGCAGCCCTCGCCAGGGGGACACCGGGGAGCTGTTTTTT. Its translation is CASSPRQGDTGELFF. J is TRBJ2-2 and V is TRBV6-6; 7 bases fit TRBD1. Trimming at V came to 6 bases and at J to 3 bases, leaving 7 bases not matched to a gene. Germline V gene lookup returns CDR1 MNHNY and CDR2 SVGAGI (reference sequence). This CDR3 region has 15 residues.

The table lists this clone with a few counts. The chain combines TRBV2 with TRBJ1-5; D not certain. Trimming removed 6 bases from V and 0 bases from J, with 9 bases in between. This CDR3 is built from 14 residues. Germline assignment: CDR1 SNHLY and CDR2 FYNNEI. This CDR3 reads CASRGSNSNQPQHF. The CDR3 DNA sequence: TGTGCCAGCAGGGGCTCAAATAGCAATCAGCCCCAGCATTTT.

This clone turned up a few times. The chain couples TRBV25-1 to TRBJ1-2; TRBD1 agrees at 8 bases. The ends lost 5 bases at V and 2 bases at J; junction bases unmatched: 4. This CDR3 comprises 14 residues. Germline V gene data show CDR1 as MGHDK and CDR2 as SYGVNS. DNA of the CDR3: TGTGCCAGCAGTTCAGGGGGCGCCAACTATGGCTACACCTTC. Amino acids: CASSSGGANYGYTF.

CDR3 bases: TGTGCCAGCAGCTCGGACAGGGGGCTTACTGAAGCTTTCTTT. Translated: CASSSDRGLTEAFF. V gene TRBV5-4 combines with J gene TRBJ1-1; TRBD1 agrees at 11 bases. The CDR3 covers 14 residues. Germline V CDR1 and CDR2: SGHNT, YYREEE (reference sequence). J was trimmed by 5 bases and V by 3 bases; bases with no gene match: 3.

The chain links TRBV5-1 to TRBJ2-1, with TRBD2 matching over 10 bases. From germline, CDR1 is SGHRS and CDR2 YFSETQ. V lost 2 bases, J lost 2 bases, and 10 bases stayed unmatched. This CDR3 comprises 18 residues. The CDR3 DNA is TGCGCCAGCAGCTTACTACCGGGACTAGCGTTCGCCTACAATGAGCAGTTCTTC. This translates into CASSLLPGLAFAYNEQFF.

The V call is TRBV2, the J call TRBJ1-2; D may be TRBD1 (6 bases). Per germline, CDR1 SNHLY and CDR2 FYNNEI. The V and J ends lost 1 base and 4 bases respectively, with 7 bases between them. This CDR3 is built from 13 residues. For the CDR3, the DNA is TGTGCCAGCAGTGAAGGACAGGTCTATGGCTACACCTTC. This gives the protein CASSEGQVYGYTF.

The chain links TRBV5-5 to TRBJ2-5, with D perhaps TRBD1 (6 bases). V lost 3 bases, J lost 7 bases, and 16 bases lay in between. Germline assignment: CDR1 SGHKS and CDR2 YYEKEE (reference sequence). The CDR3 length is 14 residues. CDR3 sequence (DNA): TGTGCCAGCAGCTGGGCGGACAGCCTGGGGACCCAGTACTTC. Its translation is CASSWADSLGTQYF.

By proportion, this clone is medium-sized. This chain links TRBV9 with TRBJ2-3; D ambiguous. There are 12 residues in the CDR3. Trimming removed 0 bases from V and 6 bases from J, with 5 bases in between. In germline, CDR1 is SGDLS, CDR2 YYNGEE. The CDR3 DNA reads as TGTGCCAGCAGCGTAGCCATGGATACGCAGTATTTT. Protein product: CASSVAMDTQYF.

This clone was counted once. The chain is built from TRBV7-9 and TRBJ1-4; tentatively, D is TRBD1 (6 bases). The length of the CDR3 is 13 residues. The ends were cut back, 5 bases at V and 10 bases at J, with 14 bases in the middle. Germline V gene sequence: CDR1 SEHNR, CDR2 FQNEAQ (reference sequence). Written as DNA, the CDR3 is TGTGCCAGCAGCCAAGGACAGTTTGGAAAACTGTTTTTT. Its protein is CASSQGQFGKLFF.

J is TRBJ1-1 and V is TRBV6-4; TRBD1 matches at 9 bases. The CDR3 is 12 residues long. In germline, CDR1 is MRHNA, CDR2 SNTAGT. The CDR3 nucleotides are TGTGGACAGGGGGATTTGAACACTGAAGCTTTCTTT. This codes for CGQGDLNTEAFF.

The J gene is TRBJ2-7, the V gene TRBV7-9, with TRBD1 matching over 9 bases. Trimming took 4 bases from V and 0 from J; bases not matched to a gene: 4. The CDR3 runs 15 residues. The germline CDR1 and CDR2 sequences are SEHNR and FQNEAQ (reference sequence). This CDR3 is CASSSTGGPSYEQYF. The CDR3 DNA sequence: TGTGCCAGCAGCTCGACAGGGGGGCCCTCCTACGAGCAGTACTTC.

The chain is built from TRBV7-2 and TRBJ2-7; unclear D gene. The length of the CDR3 is 14 residues. Germline V gene data show CDR1 as SGHTA and CDR2 as FQGNSA. Deletions cut 2 bases from V and 1 base from J, with 9 bases between. The CDR3 DNA reads as TGTGCCAGCAGCTTAATAGGCGGTTCCTACGAGCAGTACTTC. Translation: CASSLIGGSYEQYF.

The chain links TRBV4-2 to TRBJ2-1; 9 bases are a match to TRBD1. The J segment lost 10 bases and the V segment lost 3 bases, leaving 1 base of the junction unmatched. The CDR3 totals 12 residues. Per the germline V gene, CDR1 is LGHNA and CDR2 is YNFKEQ. CDR3 DNA sequence: TGTGCCAGCAGCCACGACAGGGGGGAGCAGTTCTTC. The encoded protein is CASSHDRGEQFF.

The chain links TRBV13 to TRBJ2-3; a possible D gene is TRBD2 (6 bases). V lost 3 bases and J lost 6, with 22 bases in between. The CDR3 runs to 17 residues. The germline V gene encodes CDR1 PRHDT and CDR2 FYEKMQ (reference sequence). DNA for the CDR3: TGTGCCAGCAGCTTCGAGGAGGGCGGGGAGGCCACGGATACGCAGTATTTT. This codes for CASSFEEGGEATDTQYF. The full variable domain, rest sourced from reference TRBV13 and TRBJ2-3, is AAGVIQSPRHLIKEKRETATLKCYPIPRHDTVYWYQQGPGQDPQFLISFYEKMQSDKGSIPDRFSAQQFSDYHSELNMSSLELGDSALYFCASSFEEGGEATDTQYFGPGTRLTVL.

The V gene is TRBV5-6, the J gene TRBJ1-2; no reliable D call. Trimming pared 0 bases from V and 4 bases from J, leaving 10 bases between. CDR1 is SGHDT and CDR2 is YYEEEE in the germline V gene. The CDR3 length is 14 residues. CDR3 coding DNA: TGTGCCAGCAGCTTGGAAACGGTCGCCTATGGCTACACCTTC. It codes for CASSLETVAYGYTF. Filled out from reference TRBV5-6 and TRBJ1-2, the complete variable domain reads DAGVTQSPTHLIKTRGQQVTLRCSPKSGHDTVSWYQQALGQGPQFIFQYYEEEERQRGNFPDRFSGHQFPNYSSELNVNALLLGDSALYLCASSLETVAYGYTFGSGTRLTVV.

The rearrangement links TRBV11-1 to TRBJ2-5; D is possibly TRBD2 (5 bases). The germline gives CDR1 SGHAT, CDR2 FQDESV (reference sequence). V was trimmed by 6 bases and J by 4 bases, leaving 18 bases between them. This CDR3 comprises 15 residues. The CDR3 coding sequence is TGTGCCAGCAGACCCAGGTGGGCGGGCCTAGAGACCCAGTACTTC. Translation gives CASRPRWAGLETQYF.

The V and J genes are TRBV2 and TRBJ2-1; 8 nucleotides match TRBD2. This CDR3 comprises 15 residues. J lost 7 bases, V lost 5 bases, and 10 bases had no gene match. Germline V gene lookup returns CDR1 SNHLY and CDR2 FYNNEI. The CDR3 loop is CASSPPGGVVNEQFF. The CDR3 nucleotides read TGTGCCAGCAGTCCCCCCGGGGGGGTTGTGAATGAGCAGTTCTTC.

This sequence joins TRBV21-1 and TRBJ2-7; TRBD1 was called by the table and not checked on the DNA. TRBV21-1 is assigned pseudogene status. The CDR3 loop spans 13 amino acids. The chain's CDR3 is CASSNGDSYEQYF. In DNA, the CDR3 is TGTGCCAGCAGCAATGGGGACAGCTACGAGCAGTACTTC.

V gene TRBV29-1 combines with J gene TRBJ1-4; 8 bases align to TRBD1. V shed 7 bases, J shed 5 bases, and the junction held 9 bases outside the gene matches. The CDR3 has 14 residues. Germline loops: CDR1 SQVTM, CDR2 ANQGSEA. CDR3 coding DNA: TGCAGCGCAAACGTACAGGGGGGAAATGAAAAACTGTTTTTT. It translates to CSANVQGGNEKLFF.

The chain carries TRBV6-6 and TRBJ2-7, with TRBD1 matching over 8 bases. The CDR3 is 15 residues long. Germline V gene lookup returns CDR1 MNHNY and CDR2 SVGAGI (reference sequence). The ends lost 6 bases at V and 1 base at J; junction bases unmatched: 8. CDR3 DNA sequence: TGTGCCAGCAGCCACGGGACAGGACGGTCCTACGAGCAGTACTTC. Its translation: CASSHGTGRSYEQYF.

This clone was detected only once. DNA of the CDR3: TGCGCCAGCAGCTTGGACAACTACAATGAGCAGTTCTTC. This translates into CASSLDNYNEQFF. The chain combines TRBV5-1 with TRBJ2-1; D is unclear. The CDR3 consists of 13 residues. From germline, CDR1 is SGHRS and CDR2 YFSETQ. V was shortened by 0 bases and J by 3 bases, with 4 bases between the two germline ends. Supplemented by reference TRBV5-1 and TRBJ2-1, the full variable domain reads KAGVTQTPRYLIKTRGQQVTLSCSPISGHRSVSWYQQTPGQGLQFLFEYFSETQRNKGNFPGRFSGRQFSNSRSEMNVSTLELGDSALYLCASSLDNYNEQFFGPGTRLTVL.

The V call is TRBV21-1, the J call TRBJ1-2; the D call in the table, TRBD1, was not verified against the DNA. TRBV21-1 is described as a pseudogene. CDR3 length: 14 amino acids. CDR3 in amino acids: CASVDREENYGYTF. The CDR3 DNA sequence: TGTGCCAGCGTGGACAGGGAGGAAAACTATGGCTACACCTTC.

V usage is TRBV6-1 and J usage is TRBJ2-3; TRBD2 aligns across 9 bases. The CDR3 spans 16 residues. Germline V CDR1 and CDR2: MNHNS, SASEGT. The V segment lost 3 bases and the J segment 6 bases; nucleotides outside the gene matches: 10. In DNA form, the CDR3 reads TGTGCCAGCAGTGACGAGCGGGGGGAGGTGTTTGATACGCAGTATTTT. This sequence encodes CASSDERGEVFDTQYF.

J is TRBJ2-7 and V is TRBV5-1, with 9 nucleotides matching TRBD1. Germline V gene data show CDR1 as SGHRS and CDR2 as YFSETQ. J was trimmed by 5 bases and V by 4 bases; bases with no gene match: 7. The CDR3 is 14 amino acids. CDR3 bases: TGCGCCAGCAGCCTACAGGGGGCGCTGGACGAGCAGTACTTC. Translation: CASSLQGALDEQYF.

The chain carries TRBV7-8 and TRBJ2-7; D perhaps matches TRBD1 (6 bases). The V and J ends lost 2 bases and 2 bases respectively, with 10 bases between them. CDR1 and CDR2 (germline): SGHVS, FQNEAQ. The CDR3 loop spans 14 amino acids. The CDR3 nucleotides read TGTGCCAGCAGCTTATGGGGGCCCGCCTACGAGCAGTACTTC. Translating gives CASSLWGPAYEQYF.

This sequence joins TRBV6-1 and TRBJ2-7; the D gene is possibly TRBD2 (6 bases). Between the trimmed V and J ends, which lost 6 bases and 3 bases, there was a span of 9 bases. This CDR3 comprises 12 residues. Germline V gives CDR1 MNHNS, CDR2 SASEGT. The CDR3 spells CASSQTSYEQYF. CDR3 in DNA: TGTGCCAGCAGCCAGACTAGCTACGAGCAGTACTTC.

The CDR3 DNA reads TGTGCCAGCAGCCCCCGGACAGGGTATCAGCCCCAGCATTTT. This gives the protein CASSPRTGYQPQHF. The chain uses TRBV7-2 and TRBJ1-5; 8 bases agree with TRBD1. There are 14 residues in the CDR3. V dropped 5 bases and J dropped 5; count of bases not matched to a gene: 5. Germline CDR1 and CDR2: SGHTA and FQGNSA.

The gene calls are TRBV27 and TRBJ1-4; D ambiguous. The CDR3 loop spans 15 amino acids. CDR1 and CDR2 (germline): MNHEY, SMNVEV (reference sequence). The V gene lost 2 bases and the J gene lost 8 bases, with 15 bases spanning the gap. CDR3: CASSLTVGGWEKLFF. CDR3 in DNA: TGTGCCAGCAGTTTAACGGTGGGAGGTTGGGAAAAACTGTTTTTT.

The chain has TRBV27 and TRBJ2-1, with 7 bases aligning to TRBD1. Germline lookup yields CDR1 MNHEY and CDR2 SMNVEV (reference sequence). The ends lost 3 bases at V and 5 bases at J; junction bases unmatched: 10. This CDR3 is built from 16 residues. The CDR3 protein is CASSFIGTEEDNEQFF. The CDR3 region has the DNA TGTGCCAGCAGTTTTATTGGGACAGAGGAAGACAATGAGCAGTTCTTC.